The following is a T cell receptor (beta chain) sequence with its context. Its target is unknown. The data were produced by immunoSEQ multiplex PCR, yet TCRdb's version contains in-frame clones alone and is incomplete. The table shows approximately 7,400 clones, with 78% occurring only once. The CDR3 length is 13 residues. Trimming left V 0 bases short and J 5 bases short, with 8 bases between. Germline loops: CDR1 GTSNPN, CDR2 SVGIG (reference sequence). The data were obtained in a study of immune evolution from preneoplasia to lung adenocarcinoma. Overall study results and limits: Top clone share appeared to fall from AAH through AIS, MIA, adenocarcinoma. Later-stage lesions seemingly showed higher T cell density and diversity than normal lung.

Resections took place in Japan or China from about 2013 to 2017. Each case's diagnosis was confirmed by two pathologists on H&E. This chain links TRBV30 with TRBJ1-5, with D unclear. The sequenced material came from FFPE adjacent normal lung tissue. This TCR derives from a person in their 70s with lung adenocarcinoma. CDR3 protein: CAWSVGVDQPQHF. The CDR3 bases are TGTGCCTGGAGTGTGGGCGTGGATCAGCCCCAGCATTTT. The full variable domain, in which reference TRBV30 and TRBJ1-5 provide the parts outside the CDR3, is SQTIHQWPATLVQPVGSPLSLECTVEGTSNPNLYWYRQAAGRGLQLLFYSVGIGQISSEVPQNLSASRPQDRQFILSSKKLLLSDSGFYLCAWSVGVDQPQHFGDGTRLSIL.